This TCR beta chain was observed in a study of blood T cell repertoires in COVID-19. Background on the study: The United States, Italy and Spain supplied acute and convalescent COVID-19 samples. T cells, B-cell-depleted T cells, or PBMCs supplied cDNA or gDNA.

The CDR3 loop spans 15 amino acids. Germline trimming cut 0 bases from V and 7 bases from J; bases unmatched to any gene: 8. Per germline, CDR1 SGHAT and CDR2 FQNNGV. Per the original data handling: For nucleated cells, counts were estimated from reference gene primer amplification. Clones were read by immunoSEQ multiplex PCR, and TCRdb kept only the in-frame ones, dropping some. V and J calls and clone size come straight from that table; D and trimming were deduced from the DNA. The sample carries about 170,000 clones, approximately 84% recorded once. V gene TRBV11-2 combines with J gene TRBJ1-2; TRBD1 matches 7 bases. This receptor was obtained from a human donor with acute or convalescent COVID-19. The donor label of this sample is uncertain. Sequenced input: peripheral blood. CDR3 DNA: TGTGCCAGCAGCTTAGATGGTAGACAGGGAAGTGGCTACACCTTC. This gives the protein CASSLDGRQGSGYTF.